The 31 T cell receptor beta chains listed next were all sequenced from one sample in a study of cytomegalovirus exposure and HLA in healthy donors (dated by TCRdb to the late 2010s). Library method: the immunoSEQ multiplex PCR assay. A mixture of 60 forward primers for TCR Vbeta segments and 13 reverse primers for TCR Jbeta segments was used in the multiplex PCR. The source is immuneACCESS, and TCRdb retained only in-frame sequences with V and J called. Part of the clones is not carried over; for the studies checked, unresolved V genes explain less than half of this, and the remainder is unexplained. For this sample the table gives 100,000 or so clones, of which 75% to 80% were detected only once. The top ten constitute 3.5% to 5.5% of the sample. Sequencing was carried out using PBMCs. These receptors came from a middle-aged woman in good health and CMV-seropositive.

The rearrangement joins TRBV9 to TRBJ2-7; unclear D gene. This CDR3 has 15 amino acids. Germline V gene sequence: CDR1 SGDLS, CDR2 YYNGEE. Trimming took 0 bases from V and 3 from J, leaving 13 bases between them. The DNA for the CDR3 is TGTGCCAGCAGCGTAGGGCAGAGCGACCTCTACGAGCAGTACTTC. This translates into CASSVGQSDLYEQYF.

The gene calls are TRBV19 and TRBJ2-5; no clear D gene. The V and J ends lost 3 bases and 5 bases respectively, with 4 bases between them. The germline gives CDR1 LNHDA, CDR2 SQIVND (reference sequence). The CDR3 covers 11 residues. The CDR3 sequence: CASSMEETQYF. The CDR3 DNA is TGTGCCAGTAGTATGGAGGAGACCCAGTACTTC.

This clone has only a few counts. V is TRBV5-1 and J is TRBJ2-3, with D perhaps matching TRBD1 (6 bases). Trimming pared 6 bases from V and 2 bases from J, leaving 10 bases between. Germline CDR1 is SGHRS and CDR2 is YFSETQ. The CDR3 is 13 amino acids. This CDR3 reads CASTGTLTDTQYF. CDR3 in DNA: TGCGCCAGCACCGGGACACTCACAGATACGCAGTATTTT.

V and J are TRBV7-9 and TRBJ2-1, with a tentative D call TRBD2 (6 bases). The CDR3 consists of 15 residues. The V end lost 1 base, the J end lost 10 bases, and 17 bases lay between the germline ends. The germline gives CDR1 SEHNR, CDR2 FQNEAQ (reference sequence). CDR3 amino acids: CASSLVLAAGGEQFF. CDR3 in DNA: TGTGCCAGCAGCTTAGTCCTAGCAGCGGGTGGGGAGCAGTTCTTC.

The chain joins TRBV5-6 to TRBJ2-5; TRBD2 aligns across 12 bases. Germline V gene data show CDR1 as SGHDT and CDR2 as YYEEEE. The CDR3 has 17 amino acids. Trimming took 2 bases from V and 3 from J; bases not matched to a gene: 8. CDR3 nucleotides: TGTGCCAGCAGCTTCCGTCTGCTAGCGGGAGGGAAAGAGACCCAGTACTTC. It specifies CASSFRLLAGGKETQYF.

The chain joins TRBV7-9 to TRBJ2-3; TRBD2 matches 10 bases. The CDR3 runs to 17 residues. V was pared by 1 base and J by 1 base, with 5 bases of the junction left unmatched. Germline assignment: CDR1 SEHNR and CDR2 FQNEAQ (reference sequence). The CDR3 protein is CASSLVASGSGTDTQYF. The CDR3, as DNA: TGTGCCAGCAGCTTAGTCGCTAGCGGGAGCGGCACAGATACGCAGTATTTT.

CDR3 region: CASSPDRGGLNTEAFF. DNA of the CDR3: TGTGCCAGCAGCCCCGACAGGGGGGGCCTGAACACTGAAGCTTTCTTT. The gene calls are TRBV2 and TRBJ1-1; TRBD1 matches 9 bases. Unmatched junction bases numbered 8, after V lost 6 bases and J lost 0 bases. CDR1 and CDR2 from the germline V gene are SNHLY and FYNNEI. The CDR3 loop spans 16 amino acids. Full variable domain (rest looked up from reference TRBV2 and TRBJ1-1): EPEVTQTPSHQVTQMGQEVILRCVPISNHLYFYWYRQILGQKVEFLVSFYNNEISEKSEIFDDQFSVERPDGSNFTLKIRSTKLEDSAMYFCASSPDRGGLNTEAFFGQGTRLTVV.

This rearrangement joins TRBV7-6 to TRBJ2-1, with 8 bases that match TRBD2. From germline, CDR1 is SGHVS and CDR2 FNYEAQ. This CDR3 is built from 18 residues. J was trimmed by 8 bases and V by 5 bases; bases with no gene match: 20. The CDR3 protein is CASSRPASGSSRWDEQFF. In nucleotides, the CDR3 is TGTGCCAGCAGCCGCCCGGCAAGCGGGAGTTCGAGATGGGATGAGCAGTTCTTC.

This chain links TRBV11-2 with TRBJ1-2, with D uncertain. Germline assignment: CDR1 SGHAT and CDR2 FQNNGV. This CDR3 is built from 13 residues. The germline V and J ends were trimmed by 1 base and 5 bases, with 8 bases remaining between them. The CDR3 DNA is TGTGCCAGCAGCTTAGGATATCGGTATGGCTACACCTTC. Translated, it gives CASSLGYRYGYTF.

The chain is built from TRBV4-1 and TRBJ2-7; 7 nucleotides agree with TRBD1. Germline values: CDR1 MGHRA, CDR2 YSYEKL. The CDR3 runs to 16 residues. Trimming took 0 bases from V and 4 from J; bases not matched to a gene: 9. CDR3 bases: TGCGCCAGCAGCCAAGATAGGGGACAGATGGGTTACGAGCAGTACTTC. Its translation: CASSQDRGQMGYEQYF.

The rearrangement joins TRBV19 to TRBJ1-2, with TRBD1 matching over 7 bases. CDR1 and CDR2 (germline): LNHDA, SQIVND (reference sequence). Losses at the gene ends were 5 bases for V and 6 bases for J; bases not matched to a gene: 12. This CDR3 spans 15 amino acids. CDR3 coding DNA: TGTGCCAGTAGTCGACAGGGCGGAGGTTTAGATGGCTACACCTTC. Protein: CASSRQGGGLDGYTF.

The rearrangement links TRBV2 to TRBJ2-2; 8 nucleotides agree with TRBD1. Trimming at V came to 5 bases and at J to 4 bases, leaving 6 bases not matched to a gene. Germline V CDR1 and CDR2: SNHLY, FYNNEI. The CDR3 sequence is 15 residues long. The CDR3 protein is CASSPGQGATGELFF. The CDR3 DNA reads TGTGCCAGCAGTCCCGGACAGGGTGCCACCGGGGAGCTGTTTTTT.

This sequence joins TRBV7-2 and TRBJ2-3; 8 positions agree with TRBD2. The V gene end was trimmed by 1 base and the J gene end by 3 bases; junction bases not matched to a gene: 9. Germline-derived CDR1 and CDR2 are SGHTA and FQGNSA. The CDR3 sequence is 17 residues long. The CDR3 DNA sequence: TGTGCCAGCAGCTTAGTTGCAGCGGGAGCTGGGACAGATACGCAGTATTTT. It yields the protein CASSLVAAGAGTDTQYF.

A single count supports this clone. This rearrangement joins TRBV6-1 to TRBJ2-7; 7 positions match TRBD2. V trimming: 1 base; J trimming: 2 bases; junction bases outside the gene matches: 5. The germline V gene has CDR1 MNHNS and CDR2 SASEGT. This CDR3 has 15 residues. This CDR3 is CASSEETSSPYEQYF. CDR3 nucleotide sequence: TGTGCCAGCAGTGAAGAGACTAGCAGCCCCTACGAGCAGTACTTC.

The chain recombines TRBV14 with TRBJ1-1; 7 nucleotides line up with TRBD1. The junction had 7 bases not matched to a gene; V was cut back by 5 bases and J by 4 bases. This CDR3 has 14 amino acids. Germline V gene data show CDR1 as SGHDN and CDR2 as FVKESK. The CDR3 bases are TGTGCCAGCAGCGCTATATCAGGGGGCACTGAAGCTTTCTTT. It codes for CASSAISGGTEAFF.

This sequence joins TRBV5-1 and TRBJ1-3; D is possibly TRBD1 (6 bases). The CDR3 totals 16 residues. V was trimmed by 0 bases and J by 4 bases, leaving 14 bases between them. From germline, CDR1 is SGHRS and CDR2 YFSETQ. CDR3 sequence reads: CASSLDVGAEGNTIYF. The CDR3, as DNA: TGCGCCAGCAGCTTGGACGTGGGGGCAGAAGGAAACACCATATATTTT.

The V call is TRBV7-2, the J call TRBJ1-2; D gene ambiguous. The CDR3 consists of 18 residues. The germline CDR1 and CDR2 sequences are SGHTA and FQGNSA. Trimming removed 4 bases at V and 4 bases at J, with 25 bases between. CDR3 in DNA: TGTGCCAGCAGCTCCCTCTGGGTGCGCAGGACTGGTAGCTATGGCTACACCTTC. It yields the protein CASSSLWVRRTGSYGYTF.

This chain uses TRBV7-8 with TRBJ2-7; 9 nucleotides line up with TRBD1. Germline CDR1 SGHVS, CDR2 FQNEAQ. V gave up 11 bases and J gave up 2 bases; unmatched junction bases: 4. There are 12 residues in the CDR3. CDR3 coding DNA: TGTGCCTGCGGGGACAGGGCCTACGAGCAGTACTTC. It yields the protein CACGDRAYEQYF.

The chain carries TRBV6-5 and TRBJ1-4; 7 bases agree with TRBD1. The length of the CDR3 is 15 residues. V trimming: 7 bases; J trimming: 0 bases; junction bases outside the gene matches: 5. Germline CDR1 is MNHEY and CDR2 is SVGAGI. DNA for the CDR3: TGTGCCAGCAAAAATCAGGGGGCAACTAATGAAAAACTGTTTTTT. Translating it yields CASKNQGATNEKLFF.

This clone was detected only once. This chain connects TRBV25-1 to TRBJ2-7, with 8 bases aligning to TRBD1. Trimming at V came to 10 bases and at J to 1 base, leaving 3 bases not matched to a gene. CDR1 is MGHDK and CDR2 is SYGVNS in the germline V gene. CDR3 length: 12 amino acids. In DNA, the CDR3 is TGTGCCACAGGACAGGGATCCTACGAGCAGTACTTC. This translates into CATGQGSYEQYF.

The chain combines TRBV19 with TRBJ1-5; tentatively, D is TRBD1 (6 bases). The CDR3 is made up of 15 amino acids. The germline V gene encodes CDR1 LNHDA and CDR2 SQIVND (reference sequence). V was trimmed by 2 bases and J by 3 bases, leaving 11 bases between them. The CDR3 spells CASSIQGSLNQPQHF. In nucleotides, the CDR3 is TGTGCCAGTAGTATACAGGGGTCCCTCAATCAGCCCCAGCATTTT.

The V gene is TRBV9, the J gene TRBJ2-3; no reliable D call. Trimming cost V 0 bases and J 0 bases, with 8 bases left between them. The CDR3 covers 15 residues. The V gene's germline CDR1 is SGDLS and CDR2 YYNGEE. This CDR3 is CASSVVATSTDTQYF. CDR3 nucleotide sequence: TGTGCCAGCAGCGTAGTGGCGACTAGCACAGATACGCAGTATTTT.

This chain links TRBV14 with TRBJ2-7, with 9 bases identical to TRBD1. This CDR3 region has 17 residues. Germline trimming cut 1 base from V and 4 bases from J; bases unmatched to any gene: 11. Germline CDR1 reads SGHDN; CDR2 reads FVKESK. The CDR3 DNA reads TGTGCCAGCAGCCAAGTCTTCGGGAAACAGGGGGCGTACGAGCAGTACTTC. Translating gives CASSQVFGKQGAYEQYF.

The V gene is TRBV11-3, the J gene TRBJ2-4; D ambiguous. The CDR3 length is 14 residues. The germline V gene has CDR1 SGHNT and CDR2 YENEEA. Trimming pared 3 bases from V and 3 bases from J, leaving 9 bases between. Here the CDR3 reads CASSLHVDKNIQYF. CDR3 nucleotide sequence: TGTGCCAGCAGCTTGCACGTAGACAAAAACATTCAGTACTTC.

The V call is TRBV7-9, the J call TRBJ2-5; 10 bases match TRBD2. V was clipped by 1 base and J by 6 bases; unmatched bases: 8. This CDR3 region has 16 residues. CDR1 and CDR2 (germline): SEHNR, FQNEAQ (reference sequence). CDR3 protein: CASSLETAGGRQTQYF. The DNA of the CDR3 is TGTGCCAGCAGCTTAGAAACAGCGGGAGGGAGGCAGACCCAGTACTTC.

This chain uses TRBV2 with TRBJ2-1; 7 bases line up with TRBD2. CDR3 length: 13 amino acids. J lost 4 bases, V lost 5 bases, and 2 bases had no gene match. CDR1 and CDR2 (germline): SNHLY, FYNNEI. The CDR3 nucleotides are TGTGCCAGCAGTCAGGGACTATACAATGAGCAGTTCTTC. It translates to CASSQGLYNEQFF. Looking up the rest from reference TRBV2 and TRBJ2-1 gives the full variable domain: EPEVTQTPSHQVTQMGQEVILRCVPISNHLYFYWYRQILGQKVEFLVSFYNNEISEKSEIFDDQFSVERPDGSNFTLKIRSTKLEDSAMYFCASSQGLYNEQFFGPGTRLTVL.

The V gene is TRBV6-1, the J gene TRBJ2-7, with TRBD1 identical over 11 bases. Germline CDR1 and CDR2: MNHNS and SASEGT. The V gene end was trimmed by 4 bases and the J gene end by 7 bases; junction bases not matched to a gene: 3. The CDR3 totals 13 residues. The CDR3 DNA reads as TGTGCCAGCAGTGTCCGGGACAGGGGGGAGCAGTACTTC. Translated, it gives CASSVRDRGEQYF.

The chain recombines TRBV10-3 with TRBJ2-5, with D perhaps matching TRBD2 (6 bases). Germline assignment: CDR1 ENHRY and CDR2 SYGVKD. V gave up 0 bases and J gave up 9 bases, with 14 bases separating them. The CDR3 contains 14 residues. CDR3: CAISESGGTRPQYF. The CDR3 coding sequence is TGTGCCATCAGTGAGTCGGGCGGGACGAGGCCCCAGTACTTC.

This clone was recorded once. This chain uses TRBV7-2 with TRBJ1-1; D is uncertain. V gave up 2 bases and J gave up 1 base, with 14 bases separating them. The length of the CDR3 is 16 residues. Looked up from germline, CDR1 is SGHTA and CDR2 is FQGNSA. Here the CDR3 DNA reads TGTGCCAGCAGCTTAATGGGTGGAGCCCCGAACACTGAAGCTTTCTTT. This gives the protein CASSLMGGAPNTEAFF.

The CDR3, as DNA: TGTGCCACCAGGAGAATGGACATGAACACTGAAGCTTTCTTT. This sequence encodes CATRRMDMNTEAFF. The rearrangement joins TRBV15 to TRBJ1-1; weak D call: TRBD1 (5 bases). The germline CDR1 and CDR2 sequences are LNHNV and YYDKDF (reference sequence). This CDR3 region has 14 residues. Trimming stripped 6 bases from V and 0 bases from J, with 11 bases between.

The gene calls are TRBV28 and TRBJ2-7; 8 bases are a match to TRBD1. CDR1 MDHEN and CDR2 SYDVKM come from the germline V gene. The trim removed 8 bases at V and 2 bases at J, leaving 8 bases unmatched. The CDR3 loop spans 14 amino acids. This CDR3 is CASSGRGRTYEQYF. As DNA, the CDR3 is TGTGCCAGCTCAGGCAGGGGGCGCACCTACGAGCAGTACTTC.